This T cell receptor (beta chain) emerged from a study of PD-L1 blockade in urothelial cancer (dated by TCRdb to 2017 to 2019). Regarding the complete study: All patients started therapy in about 2014 and received atezolizumab 1,200 mg intravenously every 3 weeks. Twenty-five of 29 patients were identified as males with urothelial cancer of bladder origin, and a prior smoking history was reported by 18 of 29 patients. An ECOG performance status of 0 or 1 was recorded for the patients, and 0 to 3 prior chemotherapy regimens had been received by the patients. Blood samples were analyzed 3 weeks after the start of treatment (second dose) and 6 weeks after the start of treatment. A median of roughly 140,000 T cells and approximately 86,000 unique TCRs was obtained from blood samples, and a median clonality of about 0.08 was observed. An exploratory multi-omic analysis was conducted of the somatic, immune and clinical correlates of response to PD-L1 blockade with atezolizumab in urothelial cancer. Pretreatment tumor samples, along with matched peripheral blood collected serially before and after atezolizumab treatment, underwent TCR sequencing. Durable clinical benefit was defined as a progression-free survival longer than 6 months, and TCR features were additionally tested against progression-free survival and overall survival. Whole exome sequencing and RNA sequencing of pretreatment tumors were performed alongside TCR sequencing in the same patients. Durable clinical benefit was achieved by nine patients but not by the remaining 20. Under 30 patients had pretreatment blood TCR-seq, some 24 had at least one posttreatment blood collection, and some 24 had tumor TCR-seq. Study-wide conclusions, independent of this receptor: A pretreatment peripheral blood TCR clonality below the median was linked to improved progression-free and overall survival. At 3 weeks after the start of treatment, tumor-associated TCR clones in peripheral blood had expanded more in patients with durable benefit (n of about 22, p = 0.022). Because the sample size was small (n of about 31) and many of the analyses were exploratory, the results are meant to be hypothesis-generating.

In regard to this clone: Its antigen is still unknown. Base-call qualities are not available, and no considerably larger clone is one nucleotide away.

The time point label of this sample denotes: pretreatment peripheral blood. The cohort included 25 to 30 patients with locally advanced or metastatic urothelial carcinoma who were treated at Memorial Sloan Kettering on a trial protocol. Peripheral blood mononuclear cells were collected pretreatment and during treatment, with between 1 and 8 total time points per patient. The Qiagen DNeasy Blood extraction kit was used to purify genomic DNA from total PBMCs and tumor samples. Collected pretreatment and during treatment, PBMCs were isolated and stored as previously described. The CDR3, cysteine through phenylalanine, is 15 amino acids long. The only DNA kept is the CDR3, 45 bases in frame from the first base. Trimming at the junction amounts to 0 bases on V and 5 bases on J, and the germline ends lie 14 bases apart. According to the germline V gene (reference sequence), CDR1 reads LNHNV and CDR2 reads YYDKDF.

Synthetic TCR analog templates were spiked into each PCR so that absolute template abundance could be estimated from read counts. Using the immunoSEQ assay, TCRbeta CDR3 regions were amplified from genomic DNA with bias-controlled V and J gene primers. Sequencing of rearranged TCRbeta segments was done at approximately 20X coverage. The original pipeline was this. Sequencing errors were corrected by clustering and CDR3s were annotated against IMGT to assign V, D and J genes. Downstream analyses used only productive TCRbeta rearrangements, leaving out any out-of-frame or stop-codon sequences. To compute clonality, Shannon entropy was normalized by the log of the number of unique productive sequences and then subtracted from one. Clones differing between time points or between blood and tumor were identified by Fisher's exact test with Benjamini-Hochberg correction at adjusted p below 0.01. Sourced from immuneACCESS, this table was stored by TCRdb with only in-frame sequences that have V and J called. A share of the clones is absent; for the studies checked, an unresolved V gene accounts for under half, and the remainder has no known explanation. Clone size and the V and J calls come from that table; the DNA yielded D and trimming. Present in this sample are tens of thousands of clones, 90% of which were seen just once. The ten biggest clones cover around 1.5% of the sample.

The chain is assembled from TRBV15 and TRBJ2-7, with the D gene call left open. The receptor was isolated from a man aged 55 to 70 with urothelial cancer. The material sequenced was PBMCs, taken around atezolizumab (anti-PD-L1) treatment. Here the CDR3 is given as CATSRDRSPAHEQYF. The nucleotide sequence reads TGTGCCACCAGCAGAGATCGGTCCCCTGCCCACGAGCAGTACTTC.